Below, 28 T cell receptor beta chains from the same sample are listed, as sequenced in a study of T cells in Graves' hyperthyroidism and ophthalmopathy. From RNA transcripts, TCR beta CDR3 regions were amplified. RT-PCR in the first round (using the HTBI primer set) targeted the TCR CDR3. TCRdb used MiXCR to reprocess the multiplex PCR reads, holding one entry per CDR3 protein. Altogether about 540,000 distinct CDR3 sequences are present, 46% being singletons, with the ten largest covering nearly 8.5%. The sample comprised peripheral blood or thyroid tissue (not recorded which). Receptors were obtained from a woman aged 18-29 years with Graves' hyperthyroidism.

This clonotype has just one count. J is TRBJ1-5 and V is TRBV6-1; TRBD1 matches at 7 bases. Germline loops: CDR1 MNHNS, CDR2 SASEGT. The ends lost 8 bases at V and 1 base at J; junction bases unmatched: 5. This CDR3 comprises 14 residues. The CDR3 spells CASHNRGSNQPQHF. The CDR3 DNA reads TGTGCCAGCCACAACAGGGGAAGCAATCAGCCCCAGCATTTT.

This chain connects TRBV5-1 to TRBJ2-5; 7 bases fit TRBD1. Germline V CDR1 and CDR2: SGHRS, YFSETQ. J was trimmed by 2 bases and V by 4 bases; bases with no gene match: 8. The CDR3 sequence is 15 residues long. The CDR3 here is CASSRAGTEQETQYF. CDR3 nucleotides: TGCGCCAGCAGCAGGGCCGGGACAGAGCAAGAGACCCAGTACTTC.

This rearrangement joins TRBV20-1 to TRBJ1-2; a weak D match, TRBD1 (6 bases). From germline, CDR1 is DFQATT and CDR2 SNEGSKA (reference sequence). This CDR3 has 13 amino acids. V dropped 3 bases and J dropped 5 bases, with 13 bases sitting between them. The CDR3 sequence: CSASTRGVYGYTF. In nucleotides, the CDR3 is TGCAGTGCTAGCACCAGGGGCGTTTATGGCTACACCTTC.

Worth noting for this clonotype: At one boundary the junction diverges from the germline segment, which might be a read error. This chain joins TRBV20-1 and TRBJ1-5; no firm D call. The CDR3 is made up of 9 amino acids. From germline, CDR1 is DFQATT and CDR2 SNEGSKA (reference sequence). CDR3 sequence reads: CSVGQPRHF. In nucleotides, the CDR3 is TGCAGTGTCGGCCAGCCCCGGCATTTT.

For this clonotype: Being one base from a much bigger clone, this may be a read error. This sequence joins TRBV7-2 and TRBJ1-1; D not certain. This CDR3 spans 12 amino acids. With 3 bases removed from V and 3 bases from J, the gap between germline ends came to 5 bases. Looked up from germline, CDR1 is SGHTA and CDR2 is FQGNSA. The CDR3 nucleotides are TGTGCCAGCAGCTTTGCTGACACTGAAGCTTTCTTT. Translating it yields CASSFADTEAFF.

The V and J genes are TRBV2 and TRBJ2-7, with D possibly TRBD1 on 7 matching bases. There are 15 residues in the CDR3. Trimming removed 3 bases at V and 0 bases at J, with 12 bases between. CDR1 and CDR2 from the germline V gene are SNHLY and FYNNEI. CDR3 DNA sequence: TGTGCCAGCAGTGAGGGCGGGACAGCCTCCTACGAGCAGTACTTC. Translated, it gives CASSEGGTASYEQYF.

The V and J genes are TRBV7-9 and TRBJ2-3; D gene uncertain. Trimming pared 2 bases from V and 6 bases from J, leaving 6 bases between. Per the germline V gene, CDR1 is SEHNR and CDR2 is FQNEAQ (reference sequence). The CDR3 length is 12 residues. CDR3 nucleotides: TGTGCCAGCAGCTTAAATGGGGATACGCAGTATTTT. It codes for CASSLNGDTQYF.

Many counts were recorded for this clonotype. The chain recombines TRBV7-6 with TRBJ1-1; D not certain. This CDR3 has 12 residues. The germline V and J ends were trimmed by 1 base and 6 bases, with 6 bases remaining between them. Germline V CDR1 and CDR2: SGHVS, FNYEAQ. CDR3 sequence (DNA): TGTGCCAGCAGCTTAGAAGGGTCTGAAGCTTTCTTT. It codes for CASSLEGSEAFF.

This clonotype was picked up one time. This probably arose from a read error, given a far larger clone one base away. This chain joins TRBV9 and TRBJ1-1, with TRBD1 matching over 7 bases. From germline, CDR1 is SGDLS and CDR2 YYNGEE. V lost 4 bases, J lost 5 bases, and 5 bases stayed unmatched. CDR3 length: 13 amino acids. The CDR3 region has the DNA TGTGCCAGCAGCCCCGGGACAGAGACTGAAGCTTTCTTT. Its protein is CASSPGTETEAFF.

A remark on this clonotype: The junction does not match germline at one end; this may be a read error. This sequence joins TRBV10-3 and TRBJ1-6; 7 bases fit TRBD1. The CDR3 has 13 amino acids. Germline values: CDR1 ENHRY, CDR2 SYGVKD. CDR3 nucleotides: TGTGCCAGCAGTTTAACAGGGGACTCACCCCTCCACTTT. Its translation: CASSLTGDSPLHF.

About this clonotype: A much bigger clone sits one base away, suggesting this may be a read error. V is TRBV6-1 and J is TRBJ2-6; D is uncertain. Germline values: CDR1 MNHNS, CDR2 SASEGT. V dropped 5 bases and J dropped 3 bases, with 14 bases sitting between them. The CDR3 extends over 16 amino acids. CDR3 in DNA: TGTGCCAGCAGTCCCATAGAAGGAAGTGGGGCCAACGTCCTGACTTTC. This gives the protein CASSPIEGSGANVLTF.

There are a few counts of this clonotype. V and J are TRBV7-9 and TRBJ1-2; weak D call: TRBD1 (5 bases). Per the germline V gene, CDR1 is SEHNR and CDR2 is FQNEAQ (reference sequence). The CDR3 covers 15 residues. Trimming stripped 1 base from V and 4 bases from J, with 13 bases between. The CDR3 DNA follows: TGTGCCAGCAGCTTAGTTCTTCAGGGCCTCTATGGCTACACCTTC. As protein: CASSLVLQGLYGYTF.

V gene TRBV4-1 combines with J gene TRBJ1-1, with a tentative D call TRBD1 (6 bases). This CDR3 comprises 12 residues. Germline V CDR1 and CDR2: MGHRA, YSYEKL. Between the trimmed V and J ends, which lost 4 bases and 7 bases, there was a span of 10 bases. The CDR3 DNA reads as TGCGCCAGCAGCCCTACAGGGAATGAAGCTTTCTTT. As protein: CASSPTGNEAFF.

This clonotype was recorded many times. V is TRBV6-4 and J is TRBJ2-2; TRBD1 matches 11 bases. The CDR3 sequence is 15 residues long. Germline CDR1 is MRHNA and CDR2 is SNTAGT. J gave up 4 bases and V 2 bases, and 0 bases lay outside the gene matches. CDR3 protein: CASSDGTGGTGELFF. For the CDR3, the DNA is TGTGCCAGCAGTGACGGGACAGGGGGCACCGGGGAGCTGTTTTTT.

This clonotype occurred many times. V is TRBV7-9 and J is TRBJ1-1; D call uncertain. The V and J ends lost 6 bases and 8 bases respectively, with 10 bases between them. CDR3 length: 11 amino acids. Per the germline V gene, CDR1 is SEHNR and CDR2 is FQNEAQ (reference sequence). CDR3 coding DNA: TGTGCCAGCAGTCAGACGGCCGAAGCTTTCTTT. As protein: CASSQTAEAFF. Using reference TRBV7-9 and TRBJ1-1 for the parts outside the CDR3, the full variable domain is DTGVSQNPRHKITKRGQNVTFRCDPISEHNRLYWYRQTLGQGPEFLTYFQNEAQLEKSRLLSDRFSAERPKGSFSTLEIQRTEQGDSAMYLCASSQTAEAFFGQGTRLTVV.

As to this clonotype: One base away lies a much larger clone, so this may be a sequencing read error. The gene calls are TRBV20-1 and TRBJ1-1; D not certain. V shed 1 base and J shed 5 bases, with 14 bases lying between them. The germline gives CDR1 DFQATT, CDR2 SNEGSKA (reference sequence). The CDR3 is 14 amino acids. The CDR3 here is CSARGGEGETEAFF. In nucleotides, the CDR3 is TGCAGTGCTAGAGGTGGGGAGGGAGAGACTGAAGCTTTCTTT.

This clonotype was recorded at least ten times. The chain has TRBV14 and TRBJ1-1; D remains ambiguous. The V and J ends lost 1 base and 4 bases respectively, with 7 bases between them. The CDR3 loop spans 13 amino acids. CDR1 is SGHDN, CDR2 FVKESK, per germline. The CDR3 region has the DNA TGTGCCAGCAGCCAAGGGGTGACCACTGAAGCTTTCTTT. It yields the protein CASSQGVTTEAFF.

This clonotype has more than one count but fewer than ten. V usage is TRBV7-9 and J usage is TRBJ2-7; D ambiguous. CDR3 length: 14 amino acids. Germline V gives CDR1 SEHNR, CDR2 FQNEAQ (reference sequence). V lost 4 bases and J lost 0, with 10 bases in between. The CDR3 sequence: CASSSMAGSYEQYF. CDR3 bases: TGTGCCAGCAGCTCGATGGCCGGCTCCTACGAGCAGTACTTC.

Turning to this clonotype: One base away lies a much larger clone, so this may be a sequencing read error. The chain uses TRBV25-1 and TRBJ2-2, with 7 nucleotides matching TRBD2. Losses at the gene ends were 3 bases for V and 0 bases for J; bases not matched to a gene: 4. Germline V gives CDR1 MGHDK, CDR2 SYGVNS. The CDR3 has 16 residues. The CDR3 DNA follows: TGTGCCAGCAGTGATTCAGGGAGGGCGAACACCGGGGAGCTGTTTTTT. Translating gives CASSDSGRANTGELFF.

With regard to this clonotype: The CDR3 does not close with the conserved phenylalanine or tryptophan, likely indicating a read error. The limits of the CDR3 on the DNA are not certain, so only TCRdb's listed CDR3 is given. The rearrangement links TRBV2 to TRBJ1-1. The CDR3 comprises 9 residues, both ends counted. CDR1 is SNHLY and CDR2 is FYNNEI in the germline V gene. The CDR3 reads CASTTGPTS.

The chain recombines TRBV3-1 with TRBJ1-4; TRBD1 is a possible D gene (6 bases). Germline CDR1 and CDR2: LGHDT and YNNKEL (reference sequence). V was shortened by 3 bases and J by 5 bases, with 13 bases between the two germline ends. The CDR3 loop spans 15 amino acids. CDR3: CASSQLQGENEKLFF. In nucleotides, the CDR3 is TGTGCCAGCAGCCAGCTACAGGGAGAGAATGAAAAACTGTTTTTT.

The table lists this clonotype with many counts. The rearrangement links TRBV7-2 to TRBJ2-6; D is uncertain. In germline, CDR1 is SGHTA, CDR2 FQGNSA. The V end was cut by 8 bases, the J end by 0 bases, with 5 bases between. The CDR3 runs 13 residues. The CDR3 DNA follows: TGTGCCAGCTCCAACTCTGGGGCCAACGTCCTGACTTTC. It is translated as CASSNSGANVLTF.

This clonotype was seen a few times. The CDR3 DNA reads TGTGCCAGCAGCTTTAAGGGGGCGCGGACTGAAGCTTTCTTT. Its translation: CASSFKGARTEAFF. This rearrangement joins TRBV7-9 to TRBJ1-1; TRBD1 matches 7 bases. The V and J ends lost 3 bases and 5 bases, in that order; junction bases with no gene match: 6. Germline V gene sequence: CDR1 SEHNR, CDR2 FQNEAQ (reference sequence). The CDR3 is 14 residues long.

Many counts were recorded for this clonotype. The chain links TRBV7-6 to TRBJ1-4; D call uncertain. CDR3 length: 13 amino acids. The V and J ends lost 1 base and 10 bases respectively, with 10 bases between them. In germline, CDR1 is SGHVS, CDR2 FNYEAQ. The CDR3 coding sequence is TGTGCCAGCAGCTTAGATTTACGGGGAAAACTGTTTTTT. Its translation: CASSLDLRGKLFF.

About this clonotype itself: At one boundary the junction diverges from the germline segment, which might be a read error. The rearrangement links TRBV24-1 to TRBJ2-3; D is undetermined. This CDR3 comprises 13 residues. Looked up from germline, CDR1 is KGHDR and CDR2 is SFDVKD. The CDR3 nucleotides are TGTGCCAGCAGTGAGATTAGCCGAGATACGCAGTATTTT. This sequence encodes CASSEISRDTQYF.

Turning to this clonotype: A read error may account for a junction end that differs from germline. The chain has TRBV19 and TRBJ1-6; D remains unclear. The CDR3 runs to 15 residues. CDR1 and CDR2 (germline): LNHDA, SQIVND (reference sequence). The CDR3 region has the DNA TGTGCCAGTGGTATATCGTCGGGAGGATCCCGACCCCTCCACTTT. Protein sequence: CASGISSGGSRPLHF.

J is TRBJ1-2 and V is TRBV2; 7 bases are shared with TRBD1. CDR3 length: 13 amino acids. In germline, CDR1 is SNHLY, CDR2 FYNNEI. J gave up 5 bases and V 9 bases, and 9 bases lay outside the gene matches. In DNA, the CDR3 is TGTGCCAGAACACAGGGGCCGGGATATGGCTACACCTTC. Its translation is CARTQGPGYGYTF.

This clonotype was seen many times. The chain is built from TRBV10-3 and TRBJ1-2; D is possibly TRBD1 (5 bases). CDR1 is ENHRY, CDR2 SYGVKD, per germline. V was trimmed by 0 bases and J by 4 bases, leaving 9 bases between them. The CDR3 length is 14 residues. The CDR3 DNA is TGTGCCATCAGTGAGTCTCTCGGGACCTATGGCTACACCTTC. Amino acid sequence: CAISESLGTYGYTF.